A selection of T cell receptor beta chains follows, all from one sample in a study of T cells after yellow fever vaccination. TCRdb reprocessed the 5' RACE reads with MiXCR, giving one entry per CDR3 protein. The table lists just under 600,000 distinct CDR3 sequences, about 13% of them singletons. The sequenced sample was PBMCs, obtained on the day of the yellow fever booster vaccination. The source of these receptors is a man aged 25 to 45 who received the YFV17D yellow fever vaccine. The CDR3 runs from the conserved cysteine through the conserved F or W. Fields, in order: D gene, V gene, J gene, clone size, CDR3 protein, CDR3 DNA. A D gene is named only where the DNA matches it firmly. Only some rows state a clone size, as once, few, many or a class for expanded clones.

>TRBD2|TRBV4-2|TRBJ2-3|many
CASSQDIAGGPDTQYF
TGTGCCAGCAGCCAAGATATAGCGGGAGGGCCAGATACGCAGTATTTT
>NA|TRBV4-1|TRBJ2-5|NA
CASSHDETQYF
TGCGCCAGCAGCCACGATGAGACCCAGTACTTC
>NA|TRBV4-3|TRBJ2-4|few
CASSQAADLAKNIQYF
TGCGCCAGCAGTCAAGCGGCTGACCTAGCCAAAAACATTCAGTACTTC
>NA|TRBV7-2|TRBJ1-2|few
CASSLQQGGGYTF
TGTGCCAGCAGCTTACAACAGGGAGGCGGCTACACCTTC
>NA|TRBV6-2/TRBV6-3|TRBJ2-3|NA
CASNEFENTQYF
TGTGCCAGTAACGAGTTCGAGAATACGCAGTATTTT
>NA|TRBV12-3/TRBV12-4|TRBJ1-5|NA
CASSFLVGVQPQHF
TGTGCCAGCAGTTTTTTGGTGGGGGTCCAGCCCCAGCATTTT
>NA|TRBV7-2|TRBJ1-1|NA
CASSFSPGAAEAFF
TGTGCCAGCAGCTTTAGCCCAGGGGCCGCTGAAGCTTTCTTT
>TRBD2|TRBV6-2/TRBV6-3|TRBJ2-1|NA
CASHLRGPGLVESWSYNEQFF
TGTGCCAGCCATCTCCGGGGCCCGGGACTAGTCGAATCGTGGTCCTACAATGAGCAGTTCTTC
>NA|TRBV12-3/TRBV12-4|TRBJ2-5|few
CASSLFGGKGETQYF
TGTGCCAGCAGTTTATTTGGCGGGAAAGGAGAGACCCAGTACTTC
>NA|TRBV7-2|TRBJ2-3|many
CASSSPGTDTQYF
TGTGCCAGCAGCTCCCCTGGCACAGATACGCAGTATTTT
>TRBD1|TRBV29-1|TRBJ2-7|NA
CSVKYPGQLYEQYF
TGCAGCGTCAAGTATCCGGGACAGCTCTACGAGCAGTACTTC
>NA|TRBV20-1|TRBJ1-4|NA
CSAIGQPNEKLFF
TGCAGTGCTATTGGGCAGCCTAATGAAAAACTGTTTTTT
>NA|TRBV20-1|TRBJ2-1|few
CSAEAGDRNEQFF
TGCAGTGCTGAGGCCGGGGATAGGAATGAGCAGTTCTTC
>NA|TRBV12-3/TRBV12-4|TRBJ1-2|few
CASSPGLPYYGYTF
TGTGCCAGCAGTCCAGGACTTCCCTACTATGGCTACACCTTC
>NA|TRBV15|TRBJ2-5|NA
CATSRDPGETQYF
TGTGCCACCAGCAGAGATCCCGGGGAGACCCAGTACTTC
>TRBD2|TRBV6-1|TRBJ2-5|NA
CASRKLAVGETQYF
TGTGCCAGCAGGAAACTAGCGGTTGGAGAGACCCAGTACTTC
>NA|TRBV20-1|TRBJ1-1|few
CSAWRGLGDTEAFF
TGCAGTGCGTGGAGGGGTTTGGGCGACACTGAAGCTTTCTTT
>TRBD1|TRBV12-3/TRBV12-4|TRBJ2-1|few
CASSYLPGTANNEQFF
TGTGCCAGCAGTTACCTCCCGGGGACAGCTAACAATGAGCAGTTCTTC